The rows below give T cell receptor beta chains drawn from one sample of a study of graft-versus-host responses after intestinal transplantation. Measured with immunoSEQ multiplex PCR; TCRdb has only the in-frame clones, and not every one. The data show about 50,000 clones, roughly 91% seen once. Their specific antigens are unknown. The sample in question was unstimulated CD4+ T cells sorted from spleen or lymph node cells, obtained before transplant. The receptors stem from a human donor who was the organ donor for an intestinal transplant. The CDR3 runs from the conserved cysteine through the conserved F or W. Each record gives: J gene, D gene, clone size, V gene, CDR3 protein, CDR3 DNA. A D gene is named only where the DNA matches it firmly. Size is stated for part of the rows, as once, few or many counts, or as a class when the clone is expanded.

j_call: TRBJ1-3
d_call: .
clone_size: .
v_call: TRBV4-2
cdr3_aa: CASSQDRDGSGNTIYF
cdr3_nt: TGTGCCAGCAGCCAAGACAGGGACGGCTCTGGAAACACCATATATTTT

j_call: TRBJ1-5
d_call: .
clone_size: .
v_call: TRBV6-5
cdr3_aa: CASSARWGMGQPQHF
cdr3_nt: TGTGCCAGCAGCGCCCGGTGGGGAATGGGTCAGCCCCAGCATTTT

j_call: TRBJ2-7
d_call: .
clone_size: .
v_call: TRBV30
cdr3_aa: CAWGTRLYEQYF
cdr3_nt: TGTGCCTGGGGGACCAGACTATACGAGCAGTACTTC

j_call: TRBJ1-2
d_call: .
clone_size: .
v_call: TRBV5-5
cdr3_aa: CASSPLTVYGYTF
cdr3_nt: TGTGCCAGCAGCCCATTGACCGTCTATGGCTACACCTTC

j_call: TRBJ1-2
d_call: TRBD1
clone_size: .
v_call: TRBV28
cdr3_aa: CASSFPATGTNGYTF
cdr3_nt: TGTGCCAGCAGTTTCCCTGCGACAGGGACCAATGGCTACACCTTC

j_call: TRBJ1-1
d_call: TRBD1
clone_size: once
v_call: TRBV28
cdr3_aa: CASIPDRVWGGAFF
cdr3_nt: TGTGCCAGCATCCCGGACAGGGTATGGGGAGGAGCTTTCTTT

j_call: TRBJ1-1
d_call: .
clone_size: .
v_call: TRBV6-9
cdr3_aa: CASSEAPLMNTEAFF
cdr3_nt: TGTGCCAGCAGTGAAGCTCCGCTTATGAACACTGAAGCTTTCTTT

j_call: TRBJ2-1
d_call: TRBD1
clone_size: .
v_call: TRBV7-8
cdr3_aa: CASSLTGTGSSYNEQFF
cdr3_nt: TGTGCCAGCAGCTTAACGGGGACAGGGAGCTCCTACAATGAGCAGTTCTTC

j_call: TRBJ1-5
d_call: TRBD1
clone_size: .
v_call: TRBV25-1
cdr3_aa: CASSKQGRRNQPQHF
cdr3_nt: TGTGCCAGCAGTAAACAGGGGAGGCGCAATCAGCCCCAGCATTTT

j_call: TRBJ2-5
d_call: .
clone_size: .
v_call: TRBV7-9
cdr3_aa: CASSQDDGQETQYF
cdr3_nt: TGTGCCAGCAGCCAAGATGACGGGCAAGAGACCCAGTACTTC

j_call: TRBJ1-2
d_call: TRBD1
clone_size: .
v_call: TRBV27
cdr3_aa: CASSSRQGAGGYTF
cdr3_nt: TGTGCCAGCAGTTCTCGACAGGGGGCTGGTGGCTACACCTTC

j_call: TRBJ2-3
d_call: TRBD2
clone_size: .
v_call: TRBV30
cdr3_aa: CAWSRLAGERTQYF
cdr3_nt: TGTGCCTGGAGTAGGCTAGCGGGAGAACGGACGCAGTATTTT

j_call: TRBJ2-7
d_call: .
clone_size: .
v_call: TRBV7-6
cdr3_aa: CASSLLGDGAYEQYF
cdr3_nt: TGTGCCAGCAGCTTATTGGGGGATGGTGCCTACGAGCAGTACTTC

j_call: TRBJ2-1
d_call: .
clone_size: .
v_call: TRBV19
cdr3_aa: CASSIRPLGAGYNEQFF
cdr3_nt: TGTGCCAGTAGTATAAGGCCCCTAGGAGCGGGCTACAATGAGCAGTTCTTC

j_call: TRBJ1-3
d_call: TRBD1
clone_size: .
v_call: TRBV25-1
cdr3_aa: CASSALGQVRRNTIYF
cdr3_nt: TGTGCCAGCAGTGCCCTGGGACAGGTACGGAGAAACACCATATATTTT

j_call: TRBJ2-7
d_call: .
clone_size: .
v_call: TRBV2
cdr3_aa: CASLPLAAGSYEQYF
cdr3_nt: TGTGCCAGCCTTCCTCTGGCAGCCGGTTCCTACGAGCAGTACTTC

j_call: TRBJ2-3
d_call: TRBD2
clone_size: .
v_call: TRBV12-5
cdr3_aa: CASGWGLAGPTADTQYF
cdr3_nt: TGTGCTAGTGGTTGGGGACTAGCGGGCCCGACTGCAGATACGCAGTATTTT

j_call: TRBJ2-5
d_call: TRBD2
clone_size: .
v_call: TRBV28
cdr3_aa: CASTILADQETQYF
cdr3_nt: TGTGCCAGCACCATACTAGCGGACCAAGAGACCCAGTACTTC

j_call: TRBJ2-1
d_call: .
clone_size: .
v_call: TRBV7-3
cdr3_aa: CASSLTSYNEQFF
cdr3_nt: TGTGCCAGCAGCTTAACTAGCTACAATGAGCAGTTCTTC

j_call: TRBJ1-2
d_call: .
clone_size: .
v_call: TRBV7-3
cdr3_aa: CASSLRAPAPEGNYGYTF
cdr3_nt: TGTGCCAGCAGTCTACGGGCACCAGCCCCGGAGGGTAACTATGGCTACACCTTC

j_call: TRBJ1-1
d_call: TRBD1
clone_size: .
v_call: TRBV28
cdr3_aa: CATRTGNTEAFF
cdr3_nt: TGTGCCACCCGGACAGGGAACACTGAAGCTTTCTTT

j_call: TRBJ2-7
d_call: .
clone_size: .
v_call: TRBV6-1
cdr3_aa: CASSENLVSYEQYF
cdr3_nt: TGTGCCAGCAGTGAAAACTTGGTTTCCTACGAGCAGTACTTC

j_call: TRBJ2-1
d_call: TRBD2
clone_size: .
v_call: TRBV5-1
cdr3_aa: CASSSGLAYNEQFF
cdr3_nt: TGCGCCAGCAGCTCGGGACTAGCTTACAATGAGCAGTTCTTC

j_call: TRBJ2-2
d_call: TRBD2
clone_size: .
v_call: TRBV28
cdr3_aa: CASTLAGAPPGELFF
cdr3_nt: TGTGCCAGCACCTTAGCGGGAGCCCCCCCCGGGGAGCTGTTTTTT

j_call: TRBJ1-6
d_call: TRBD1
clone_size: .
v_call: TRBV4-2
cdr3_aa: CASSQAARGLRSYNSPLHF
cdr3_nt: TGTGCCAGCAGCCAAGCCGCCAGGGGGCTGAGGTCCTATAATTCACCCCTCCACTTT

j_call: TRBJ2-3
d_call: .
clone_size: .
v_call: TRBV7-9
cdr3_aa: CASSEGLLHF
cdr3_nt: TGTGCCAGCAGCGAGGGGCTTCTGCATTTT

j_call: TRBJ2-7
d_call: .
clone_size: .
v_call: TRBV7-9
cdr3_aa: CASSSPDRAQDEQYF
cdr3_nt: TGTGCCAGCAGCTCCCCCGACCGAGCCCAGGACGAGCAGTACTTC

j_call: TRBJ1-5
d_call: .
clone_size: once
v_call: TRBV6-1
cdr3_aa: CASSERQGPDQPQHF
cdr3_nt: TGTGCCAGCAGTGAAAGGCAGGGTCCTGATCAGCCCCAGCATTTT

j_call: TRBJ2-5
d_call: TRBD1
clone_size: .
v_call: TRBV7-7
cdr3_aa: CASSLDREETQYF
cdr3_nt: TGTGCTAGCAGCTTGGACAGGGAAGAGACCCAGTACTTC

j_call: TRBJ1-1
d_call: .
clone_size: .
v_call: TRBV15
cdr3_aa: CATSRDVGGAEAFF
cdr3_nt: TGTGCCACCAGCAGAGATGTGGGGGGGGCTGAAGCTTTCTTT

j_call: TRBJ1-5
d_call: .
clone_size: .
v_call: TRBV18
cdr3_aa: CASSPNFNQPQHF
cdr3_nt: TGTGCCAGCTCACCAAATTTCAATCAGCCCCAGCATTTT

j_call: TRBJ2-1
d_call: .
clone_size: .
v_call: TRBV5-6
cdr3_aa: CASSFTRSSYNEQFF
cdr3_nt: TGTGCCAGCAGCTTTACTCGAAGCTCCTACAATGAGCAGTTCTTC

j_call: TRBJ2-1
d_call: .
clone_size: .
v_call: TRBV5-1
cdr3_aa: CASSLVGSSYNEQFF
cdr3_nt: TGCGCCAGCAGCTTGGTGGGGAGCTCCTACAATGAGCAGTTCTTC

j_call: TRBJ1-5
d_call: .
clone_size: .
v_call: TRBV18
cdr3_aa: CASSPRPGGDQPQHF
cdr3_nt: TGTGCCAGCTCACCACGCCCGGGGGGGGATCAGCCCCAGCATTTT

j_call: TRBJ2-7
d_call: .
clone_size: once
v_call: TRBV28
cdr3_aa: CASSSPPGDVEQYF
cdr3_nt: TGTGCCAGCAGCTCCCCCCCCGGGGACGTCGAGCAGTACTTC

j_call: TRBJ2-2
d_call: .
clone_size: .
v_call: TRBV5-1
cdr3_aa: CASSLAWGFGSNTGELFF
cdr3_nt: TGCGCCAGCAGCTTGGCATGGGGGTTCGGGTCGAACACCGGGGAGCTGTTTTTT

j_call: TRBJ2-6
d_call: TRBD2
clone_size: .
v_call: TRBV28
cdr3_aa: CASSLLAGAGANVLTF
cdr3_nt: TGTGCCAGCAGTTTACTAGCGGGAGCGGGGGCCAACGTCCTGACTTTC

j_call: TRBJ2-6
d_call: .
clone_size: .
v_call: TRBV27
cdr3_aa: CASTSSGANVLTF
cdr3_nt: TGTGCCAGCACCTCCTCTGGGGCCAACGTCCTGACTTTC

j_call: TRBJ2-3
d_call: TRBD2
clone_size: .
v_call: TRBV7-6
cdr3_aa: CASSLRSLTGSGDTDTQYF
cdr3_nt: TGTGCCAGCAGCTTACGGTCGCTGACCGGGAGCGGGGACACAGATACGCAGTATTTT